These T cell receptor beta chains were read from a single sample in a study of beta chain features in type 1 diabetes. TCRdb's table, derived via immunoSEQ multiplex PCR, lists solely in-frame clones and lacks some. The sample lists roughly 41,000 clones, about half occurring once. The source material was central memory CD4+ T cells from blood. The receptor source for this set is a young woman in good health. CDR3s leave out the opening cysteine and the closing phenylalanine or tryptophan.

v_call,j_call,cdr3_aa
TRBV7-9,TRBJ2-3,ASSADQGLTDTQY
TRBV30,TRBJ2-5,AWRRGRETQY
TRBV18,TRBJ2-5,ASSPGARQETQY
TRBV10-1,TRBJ2-3,ASSESRTGRSTDTQY
TRBV7-9,TRBJ2-1,ASSLSLAGSYNEQF
TRBV5-1,TRBJ2-3,ASSFERGTDTQY
TRBV25-1,TRBJ2-1,ASSDRGPNEQF
TRBV19,TRBJ2-5,ASSIGQGQETQY
TRBV6-1,TRBJ1-1,ASAVGGPLTEAF
TRBV5-1,TRBJ2-3,ASSLGTGGRADTQY
TRBV19,TRBJ1-2,ASSSPGQGDYGYT
TRBV10-1,TRBJ2-3,ASSDTGLPTTDTQY
TRBV5-1,TRBJ1-2,ASSSRPGTGGGYT
TRBV30,TRBJ2-7,AWSVRGGEQY